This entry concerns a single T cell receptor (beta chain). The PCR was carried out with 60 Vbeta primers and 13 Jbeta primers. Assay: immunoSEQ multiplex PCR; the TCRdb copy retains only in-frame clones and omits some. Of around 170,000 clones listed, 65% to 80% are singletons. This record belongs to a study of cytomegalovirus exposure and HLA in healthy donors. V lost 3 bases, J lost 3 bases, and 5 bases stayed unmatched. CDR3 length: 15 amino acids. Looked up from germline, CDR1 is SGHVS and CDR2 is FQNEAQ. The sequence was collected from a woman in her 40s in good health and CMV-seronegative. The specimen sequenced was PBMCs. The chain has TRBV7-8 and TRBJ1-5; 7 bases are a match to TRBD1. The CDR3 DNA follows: TGTGCCAGCAGCTTCAGGGGGGTCCCCAATCAGCCCCAGCATTTT. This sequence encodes CASSFRGVPNQPQHF.